The 26 T cell receptor beta chains below were found in one sample sequenced in a study of cytomegalovirus exposure and HLA in healthy donors. The primer mix had 60 Vbeta and 13 Jbeta primers. Here immunoSEQ multiplex PCR was the method, and the copy in TCRdb shows in-frame clones only, minus some. The sample lists about 180,000 clones, more than 65% occurring once. Sequenced input: PBMCs. The source is a woman in her twenties or thirties in good health and CMV-seropositive.

This clone was counted only a few times. The V and J genes are TRBV9 and TRBJ1-3; unclear D gene. Germline values: CDR1 SGDLS, CDR2 YYNGEE. Trimming cost V 0 bases and J 0 bases, with 10 bases left between them. The CDR3 runs 16 residues. CDR3 DNA: TGTGCCAGCAGCGTAGGACTCCAACTCTCTGGAAACACCATATATTTT. Translation: CASSVGLQLSGNTIYF.

The V and J genes are TRBV19 and TRBJ1-3; 9 bases match TRBD1. V lost 5 bases and J lost 8; bases outside the gene matches: 10. CDR3 length: 15 residues. Germline CDR1 reads LNHDA; CDR2 reads SQIVND (reference sequence). In DNA, the CDR3 is TGTGCCAGTAGTGTACGGGACAGGGATGTGGACACCATATATTTT. This sequence encodes CASSVRDRDVDTIYF.

J is TRBJ1-5 and V is TRBV7-6; TRBD1 aligns across 7 bases. V shed 4 bases and J 0 bases; nucleotides not matched to a gene: 3. Germline loops: CDR1 SGHVS, CDR2 FNYEAQ. The CDR3 totals 15 residues. CDR3 sequence: CASSSGQDSNQPQHF. CDR3 DNA: TGTGCCAGCAGCTCCGGACAGGATAGCAATCAGCCCCAGCATTTT.

This rearrangement joins TRBV4-3 to TRBJ2-5, with D tentatively TRBD2 (5 bases). Trimming removed 0 bases from V and 3 bases from J, with 14 bases in between. Germline CDR1 reads LGHNA; CDR2 reads YSLEER. The CDR3 contains 16 residues. CDR3 DNA: TGCGCCAGCAGCCAAGATTCGGGAAGTCTGGAAGAGACCCAGTACTTC. Its protein is CASSQDSGSLEETQYF.

There are a few counts of this clone. The DNA of the CDR3 is TGTGCCAGCTCACTCGGGACAGCAACCTATGGCTACACCTTC. Translated, it gives CASSLGTATYGYTF. The V gene is TRBV18, the J gene TRBJ1-2; 7 nucleotides line up with TRBD1. This CDR3 comprises 14 residues. After removal of 4 bases from V and 4 bases from J, the junction contained 6 bases not matched to a gene. Germline CDR1 is KGHSH and CDR2 is LQKENI.

The V call is TRBV9, the J call TRBJ1-3; 7 bases are a match to TRBD1. The CDR3 is made up of 15 amino acids. V shed 0 bases, J shed 3 bases, and the junction held 3 bases outside the gene matches. CDR1 is SGDLS and CDR2 is YYNGEE in the germline V gene. Here the CDR3 DNA reads TGTGCCAGCAGCGTAGAGGGGGCACATGGAAACACCATATATTTT. Its protein is CASSVEGAHGNTIYF.

The V call is TRBV10-2, the J call TRBJ2-5; a possible D gene is TRBD1 (5 bases). The CDR3 has 15 amino acids. The V gene's germline CDR1 is WSHSY and CDR2 SAAADI. Trimming stripped 3 bases from V and 7 bases from J, with 18 bases between. The CDR3 sequence: CASSDGQGSIGTQYF. The CDR3 DNA reads as TGCGCCAGCAGTGATGGGCAGGGATCCATTGGGACCCAGTACTTC.

This clone was observed a handful of times. This chain joins TRBV30 and TRBJ1-5; TRBD1 agrees at 10 bases. There are 19 residues in the CDR3. V dropped 3 bases and J dropped 1; count of bases not matched to a gene: 15. CDR1 and CDR2 (germline): GTSNPN, SVGIG (reference sequence). The CDR3 loop reads CAWRGLRQGASQSNQPQHF. The CDR3 coding sequence is TGTGCCTGGAGGGGCCTAAGACAGGGGGCTAGTCAAAGCAATCAGCCCCAGCATTTT. Full variable domain (remainder filled in from reference TRBV30 and TRBJ1-5): SQTIHQWPATLVQPVGSPLSLECTVEGTSNPNLYWYRQAAGRGLQLLFYSVGIGQISSEVPQNLSASRPQDRQFILSSKKLLLSDSGFYLCAWRGLRQGASQSNQPQHFGDGTRLSIL.

The V gene is TRBV7-6, the J gene TRBJ2-5; D gene uncertain. Germline V gene lookup returns CDR1 SGHVS and CDR2 FNYEAQ. The V and J ends lost 5 bases and 7 bases respectively, with 17 bases between them. This CDR3 region has 14 residues. The DNA for the CDR3 is TGTGCCAGCAGCCCCCTATTCGCTTCTCGGACCCAGTACTTC. Protein sequence: CASSPLFASRTQYF.

The chain recombines TRBV6-6 with TRBJ1-3; D might be TRBD1 (6 bases). V lost 4 bases and J 2 bases, leaving 15 bases between the germline ends. CDR1 and CDR2 (germline): MNHNY, SVGAGI (reference sequence). The CDR3 totals 16 residues. The CDR3 DNA is TGTGCCAGCAGTTTGGGGGTCGGGACAACTGGAAACACCATATATTTT. The encoded protein is CASSLGVGTTGNTIYF.

This rearrangement joins TRBV11-2 to TRBJ1-6; D perhaps matches TRBD1 (5 bases). The CDR3 contains 15 residues. Trimming removed 1 base from V and 6 bases from J, with 10 bases in between. CDR1 and CDR2 (germline): SGHAT, FQNNGV. In DNA form, the CDR3 reads TGTGCCAGCAGCTTAGTAGGGGCAGGTAATTCACCCCTCCACTTT. As protein: CASSLVGAGNSPLHF.

Here the CDR3 DNA reads TGTGCCAGTAGTACCTACCGGGACGGGGGGACTGAAAAACTGTTTTTT. Translated: CASSTYRDGGTEKLFF. The chain carries TRBV19 and TRBJ1-4; possible D gene TRBD1, 5 bases. The germline gives CDR1 LNHDA, CDR2 SQIVND (reference sequence). The V and J ends lost 4 bases and 7 bases respectively, with 19 bases between them. The CDR3 is 16 residues long.

This clone was found a few times. The chain links TRBV6-6 to TRBJ2-6, with 7 bases that match TRBD2. V shed 4 bases, J shed 4 bases, and the junction held 7 bases outside the gene matches. Per germline, CDR1 MNHNY and CDR2 SVGAGI (reference sequence). The CDR3 is 16 residues long. The CDR3: CASSSRGGSGANVLTF. As DNA, the CDR3 is TGTGCCAGCAGTTCCCGGGGAGGGTCCGGGGCCAACGTCCTGACTTTC.

This chain uses TRBV7-2 with TRBJ1-2, with TRBD1 matching 8 bases. The CDR3 runs to 15 residues. The trim removed 5 bases at V and 1 base at J, leaving 6 bases unmatched. Germline CDR1 reads SGHTA; CDR2 reads FQGNSA. CDR3 DNA: TGTGCCAGCAGCCTGCCGGACAGGGTTAACTATGGCTACACCTTC. Translated, it gives CASSLPDRVNYGYTF. Based on the CDR3 plus reference TRBV7-2 and TRBJ1-2, the full variable domain is GAGVSQSPSNKVTEKGKDVELRCDPISGHTALYWYRQSLGQGLEFLIYFQGNSAPDKSGLPSDRFSAERTGGSVSTLTIQRTQQEDSAVYLCASSLPDRVNYGYTFGSGTRLTVV.

The chain links TRBV6-5 to TRBJ2-2; D call uncertain. The CDR3 covers 13 residues. CDR1 and CDR2 (germline): MNHEY, SVGAGI. Trimming removed 0 bases from V and 6 bases from J, with 5 bases in between. The CDR3 DNA reads as TGTGCCAGCAGTTACTCGACTGCCGGGGAGCTGTTTTTT. Its translation is CASSYSTAGELFF.

In its sample, this clone was seen a few times. The chain couples TRBV19 to TRBJ2-7; tentatively, D is TRBD1 (6 bases). Germline CDR1 and CDR2: LNHDA and SQIVND (reference sequence). The V end lost 1 base, the J end lost 5 bases, and 12 bases lay between the germline ends. The CDR3 covers 14 residues. The CDR3 region has the DNA TGTGCCAGTAGTATAGTAGGAACAGGGAACGAGCAGTACTTC. It translates to CASSIVGTGNEQYF.

In DNA form, the CDR3 reads TGTGCCAGCAGGACGGGACAGGGGCCTGAAAAACTGTTTTTT. Its protein product is CASRTGQGPEKLFF. The genes are TRBV2 and TRBJ1-4, with 10 positions matching TRBD1. The CDR3 consists of 14 residues. Trimming cost V 6 bases and J 7 bases; bases outside gene matches: 5. Germline lookup yields CDR1 SNHLY and CDR2 FYNNEI.

This clone was seen only a few times. The chain recombines TRBV28 with TRBJ1-5; 8 bases align to TRBD1. The CDR3 spans 13 residues. After removal of 11 bases from V and 2 bases from J, the junction contained 5 bases not matched to a gene. The V gene's germline CDR1 is MDHEN and CDR2 SYDVKM. Here the CDR3 DNA reads TGTGCCTTGGGACAGGTGGGCAATCAGCCCCAGCATTTT. It codes for CALGQVGNQPQHF.

The gene calls are TRBV5-1 and TRBJ2-2, with TRBD2 identical over 10 bases. Per the germline V gene, CDR1 is SGHRS and CDR2 is YFSETQ. V gave up 9 bases and J gave up 4 bases; unmatched junction bases: 9. The CDR3 has 15 residues. Here the CDR3 DNA reads TGCGCCACCCATCCAAGCGGGGGGGCCACCGGGGAGCTGTTTTTT. Translating it yields CATHPSGGATGELFF.

CDR3: CASSLDWGGGADLETQYF. The CDR3 DNA reads as TGTGCCAGCAGCTTAGATTGGGGCGGGGGGGCGGATTTAGAGACCCAGTACTTC. The chain employs TRBV11-3 and TRBJ2-5; 9 bases line up with TRBD2. The CDR3 loop spans 18 amino acids. Trimming took 0 bases from V and 4 from J; bases not matched to a gene: 12. Per germline, CDR1 SGHNT and CDR2 YENEEA.

The chain carries TRBV5-4 and TRBJ2-2; TRBD1 matches 7 bases. J lost 4 bases, V lost 4 bases, and 7 bases had no gene match. The CDR3 sequence is 15 residues long. Germline loops: CDR1 SGHNT, CDR2 YYREEE (reference sequence). CDR3 residues: CASSLRTGTTGELFF. The CDR3 region has the DNA TGTGCCAGCAGCCTAAGGACAGGCACCACCGGGGAGCTGTTTTTT.

The chain has TRBV5-1 and TRBJ2-7; TRBD2 is a possible D gene (7 bases). Germline CDR1 and CDR2: SGHRS and YFSETQ. V shed 0 bases and J shed 5 bases, with 9 bases lying between them. The CDR3 runs to 13 residues. CDR3 in DNA: TGCGCCAGCAGCTTGGGGGGGGGCGACGAGCAGTACTTC. It specifies CASSLGGGDEQYF.

The chain carries TRBV10-3 and TRBJ2-2; D might be TRBD1 (5 bases). CDR3 length: 14 residues. The ends were cut back, 2 bases at V and 5 bases at J, with 9 bases in the middle. The V gene's germline CDR1 is ENHRY and CDR2 SYGVKD. The CDR3 nucleotides are TGTGCCATCAGTGAGACAGGTTTGACCGGGGAGCTGTTTTTT. Translating gives CAISETGLTGELFF.

This chain uses TRBV4-3 with TRBJ1-6; D remains unclear. This CDR3 is 15 amino acids long. Germline V CDR1 and CDR2: LGHNA, YSLEER. The V end lost 4 bases, the J end lost 7 bases, and 14 bases lay between the germline ends. CDR3 protein: CASSPARDDNSPLHF. The CDR3 DNA reads TGCGCCAGCAGCCCAGCCCGGGATGACAATTCACCCCTCCACTTT.

This clone was observed a handful of times. CDR3 amino acids: CASSLGTGSSYEQYF. For the CDR3, the DNA is TGCGCCAGCAGCTTGGGGACAGGAAGCTCCTACGAGCAGTACTTC. This chain connects TRBV5-1 to TRBJ2-7; TRBD1 matches at 7 bases. The CDR3 consists of 15 residues. V gave up 0 bases and J gave up 0 bases; unmatched junction bases: 3. Germline V gene sequence: CDR1 SGHRS, CDR2 YFSETQ. Based on the CDR3 plus reference TRBV5-1 and TRBJ2-7, the full variable domain is KAGVTQTPRYLIKTRGQQVTLSCSPISGHRSVSWYQQTPGQGLQFLFEYFSETQRNKGNFPGRFSGRQFSNSRSEMNVSTLELGDSALYLCASSLGTGSSYEQYFGPGTRLTVT.

The V and J genes are TRBV12-5 and TRBJ1-5, with D possibly TRBD1 on 6 matching bases. The CDR3 has 12 residues. Germline CDR1 LGHNT, CDR2 FRNRAP. With 7 bases removed from V and 5 bases from J, the gap between germline ends came to 9 bases. The CDR3 DNA follows: TGTGCTAGTGCGGCAGGGGATCAGCCCCAGCATTTT. Its protein is CASAAGDQPQHF.